The TCR beta chain described here comes from a study of T cells expressing NK-cell markers. The overall study: Eight donors were sequenced, of whom seven were HCMV-seropositive, while the remaining one was HCMV-seronegative.

TCRdb reprocessed the 5' RACE reads, with one entry per CDR3 protein and no DNA. This sample's clone table lists roughly 380,000 distinct CDR3 sequences. The length of the CDR3 is 15 residues. Germline lookup yields CDR1 SGHDN and CDR2 FVKESK. The sequencing input was blood T cells: a sorted CD56 or NKG2C T cell subset, CD4+ or CD8+ T cells, or bulk PBMC T cells (not recorded which). This receptor was identified in a man aged 18 to 69 in good health. This rearrangement joins TRBV14 to TRBJ2-5; there is no DNA to check the TCRdb D call of TRBD1. CDR3: CASSLGGQGAETQYF.